The 24 T cell receptor beta chains below were found in one sample sequenced in a study of T cell changes during pregnancy in multiple sclerosis. Sequencing was performed with immunoSEQ multiplex PCR; in TCRdb, only in-frame clones are kept and a portion is missing. The sample has about 59,000 clones, 85% to 90% seen once. The sequencing here drew on peripheral blood, taken in the first trimester of pregnancy. The receptor set was obtained from a female donor in good health, enrolled as a control in a pregnancy study.

V usage is TRBV4-3 and J usage is TRBJ2-7; a weak D match, TRBD1 (5 bases). Germline loops: CDR1 LGHNA, CDR2 YSLEER. Trimming removed 0 bases from V and 2 bases from J, with 8 bases in between. This CDR3 contains 14 residues. The CDR3 sequence: CASSQEAGPYEQYF. As DNA, the CDR3 is TGCGCCAGCAGCCAAGAAGCAGGGCCCTACGAGCAGTACTTC.

The chain joins TRBV2 to TRBJ2-7; D possibly corresponds to TRBD1 (6 bases). Trimming took 7 bases from V and 2 from J, leaving 15 bases between them. Germline loops: CDR1 SNHLY, CDR2 FYNNEI. The CDR3 runs to 14 residues. CDR3 protein: CASNWDIFTYEQYF. Written as DNA, the CDR3 is TGTGCCAGCAACTGGGACATCTTTACCTACGAGCAGTACTTC.

The chain recombines TRBV7-8 with TRBJ2-7, with 8 bases identical to TRBD2. Trimming took 4 bases from V and 0 from J; bases not matched to a gene: 8. The CDR3 loop spans 16 amino acids. The germline V gene has CDR1 SGHVS and CDR2 FQNEAQ. The CDR3 sequence: CASSSLAGQSSYEQYF. The CDR3 coding sequence is TGTGCCAGCAGCTCCCTAGCGGGCCAAAGCTCCTACGAGCAGTACTTC.

The gene calls are TRBV5-6 and TRBJ1-6; D unresolved. V gave up 0 bases and J gave up 3 bases, with 13 bases separating them. There are 17 residues in the CDR3. CDR1 is SGHDT, CDR2 YYEEEE, per germline. DNA of the CDR3: TGTGCCAGCAGCTTGGATCGGTCAGGCGTCTATAATTCACCCCTCCACTTT. Its protein product is CASSLDRSGVYNSPLHF.

J is TRBJ2-7 and V is TRBV2; 10 bases align to TRBD1. This CDR3 has 15 amino acids. V trimming: 6 bases; J trimming: 3 bases; junction bases outside the gene matches: 8. CDR1 and CDR2 from the germline V gene are SNHLY and FYNNEI. CDR3 in DNA: TGTGCCAGCAGCGAGGGCGGGACAGGGGTCTACGAGCAGTACTTC. It encodes CASSEGGTGVYEQYF.

The chain employs TRBV18 and TRBJ1-2; 7 nucleotides align to TRBD1. The CDR3 has 15 amino acids. In germline, CDR1 is KGHSH, CDR2 LQKENI. With V trimmed by 0 bases and J by 0 bases, 1 base remained unmatched. The CDR3 DNA reads TGTGCCAGCTCACCACCGGGGACAGCTAACTATGGCTACACCTTC. This sequence encodes CASSPPGTANYGYTF.

V and J are TRBV11-3 and TRBJ2-1, with 10 bases identical to TRBD2. V shed 6 bases and J 8 bases; nucleotides not matched to a gene: 10. This CDR3 spans 15 amino acids. Germline V gives CDR1 SGHNT, CDR2 YENEEA. The CDR3 DNA is TGTGCCAGCAGTCCCTCCGGACTAGCGGTGGATGAGCAGTTCTTC. Amino acid sequence: CASSPSGLAVDEQFF.

This chain uses TRBV30 with TRBJ1-2; 10 bases are shared with TRBD1. The V and J ends lost 2 bases and 3 bases, in that order; junction bases with no gene match: 12. Germline V gene lookup returns CDR1 GTSNPN and CDR2 SVGIG (reference sequence). The CDR3 sequence is 17 residues long. For the CDR3, the DNA is TGTGCCTGGAGTCCAAGGACAGGGGGGACTGCTTACTATGGCTACACCTTC. Translating gives CAWSPRTGGTAYYGYTF.

CDR3 protein: CASERGGSSYEQYF. In DNA form, the CDR3 reads TGTGCCAGCGAAAGAGGGGGAAGCTCCTACGAGCAGTACTTC. The chain recombines TRBV6-6 with TRBJ2-7; possibly TRBD1 for D (6 bases). CDR1 is MNHNY, CDR2 SVGAGI, per germline (reference sequence). This CDR3 region has 14 residues. V gave up 8 bases and J gave up 0 bases, with 14 bases separating them.

This clone was picked up one time. The chain links TRBV9 to TRBJ1-1, with a weak D call TRBD1 (6 bases). This CDR3 is built from 14 residues. Trimming took off 3 bases at V and 2 bases at J, with 11 bases between the two ends. CDR1 and CDR2 from the germline V gene are SGDLS and YYNGEE. As DNA, the CDR3 is TGTGCCAGCAGCGAACAGGGTGCTAACACTGAAGCTTTCTTT. This encodes CASSEQGANTEAFF.

The chain carries TRBV9 and TRBJ2-7, with D hard to call. The germline gives CDR1 SGDLS, CDR2 YYNGEE. The CDR3 covers 16 residues. Trimming shortened V by 7 bases and J by 3 bases, and 23 bases separated the two germline ends. CDR3 DNA sequence: TGTGCCAGCTCCAGCAACCGGGTTTCGGAGAGCTACGAGCAGTACTTC. Translation gives CASSSNRVSESYEQYF. The whole variable domain, filled in from reference TRBV9 and TRBJ2-7, reads DSGVTQTPKHLITATGQRVTLRCSPRSGDLSVYWYQQSLDQGLQFLIQYYNGEERAKGNILERFSAQQFPDLHSELNLSSLELGDSALYFCASSSNRVSESYEQYFGPGTRLTVT.

A single count supports this clone. The chain combines TRBV30 with TRBJ2-7, with 7 nucleotides matching TRBD1. V trimming: 3 bases; J trimming: 3 bases; junction bases outside the gene matches: 11. Germline V gene data show CDR1 as GTSNPN and CDR2 as SVGIG (reference sequence). The CDR3 has 15 amino acids. The CDR3 spells CAWRKGTEGIYEQYF. The CDR3 DNA sequence: TGTGCCTGGAGGAAAGGGACAGAGGGAATCTACGAGCAGTACTTC.

The gene calls are TRBV5-4 and TRBJ2-7; 9 bases align to TRBD1. There are 15 residues in the CDR3. J lost 7 bases, V lost 0 bases, and 8 bases had no gene match. Germline V gene data show CDR1 as SGHNT and CDR2 as YYREEE (reference sequence). Here the CDR3 DNA reads TGTGCCAGCAGCTTGGTACAGGGGGCTCCCGGGGAGCAGTACTTC. This gives the protein CASSLVQGAPGEQYF.

The rearrangement uses TRBV4-3 and TRBJ1-5, with D perhaps matching TRBD1 (6 bases). Germline loops: CDR1 LGHNA, CDR2 YSLEER. CDR3 length equals 15 residues. V shed 2 bases and J shed 5 bases, with 13 bases lying between them. CDR3 in DNA: TGCGCCAGCAGCCAAAACGCCAGGGGCGATCAGCCCCAGCATTTT. Encoded protein: CASSQNARGDQPQHF.

This chain joins TRBV7-9 and TRBJ1-6; D perhaps matches TRBD1 (5 bases). This CDR3 spans 14 amino acids. Germline loops: CDR1 SEHNR, CDR2 FQNEAQ (reference sequence). Between the trimmed V and J ends, which lost 2 bases and 6 bases, there was a span of 8 bases. The CDR3 is CASSLRQSNSPLHF. In nucleotides, the CDR3 is TGTGCCAGCAGCTTACGACAGTCTAATTCACCCCTCCACTTT.

The chain uses TRBV7-9 and TRBJ2-5, with 9 bases identical to TRBD2. The CDR3 consists of 16 residues. J lost 1 base, V lost 8 bases, and 11 bases had no gene match. Germline loops: CDR1 SEHNR, CDR2 FQNEAQ (reference sequence). CDR3 coding DNA: TGTGCCAGCGATGGCCTTAGCGGGAGACGCCAAGAGACCCAGTACTTC. Translation gives CASDGLSGRRQETQYF.

V gene TRBV5-1 combines with J gene TRBJ1-4; D is undetermined. The CDR3 loop spans 13 amino acids. Deletions cut 2 bases from V and 6 bases from J, with 8 bases between. Per germline, CDR1 SGHRS and CDR2 YFSETQ. CDR3 region: CASSFMSDEKLFF. CDR3 bases: TGCGCCAGCAGCTTTATGTCAGATGAAAAACTGTTTTTT.

This chain joins TRBV7-6 and TRBJ2-3, with TRBD2 matching over 10 bases. Germline V CDR1 and CDR2: SGHVS, FNYEAQ. The CDR3 spans 16 residues. After removal of 5 bases from V and 4 bases from J, the junction contained 9 bases not matched to a gene. CDR3 amino acids: CASSPLGSGGADTQYF. The CDR3, as DNA: TGTGCCAGCAGCCCCCTGGGGAGCGGGGGGGCAGATACGCAGTATTTT.

In DNA form, the CDR3 reads TGTGCCAGTAGTATTGACCCCAGGGAGGCCAATCAGCCCCAGCATTTT. Amino acid sequence: CASSIDPREANQPQHF. This sequence joins TRBV19 and TRBJ1-5; tentative D call: TRBD1 (5 bases). The CDR3 spans 16 residues. With 3 bases removed from V and 3 bases from J, the gap between germline ends came to 15 bases. Per germline, CDR1 LNHDA and CDR2 SQIVND (reference sequence).

By sample fraction, this clone is medium-sized (0.01 to 0.1%). The genes are TRBV4-2 and TRBJ2-2; 8 bases line up with TRBD1. Germline loops: CDR1 LGHNA, CDR2 YNFKEQ. V was clipped by 6 bases and J by 3 bases; unmatched bases: 0. The CDR3 has 13 amino acids. The CDR3 region is CASRDRDTGELFF. For the CDR3, the DNA is TGTGCCAGCAGGGACAGGGACACCGGGGAGCTGTTTTTT.

This chain connects TRBV21-1 to TRBJ1-2; the tabulated D call, TRBD1, remains unverified against the DNA. TRBV21-1 is tagged as a pseudogene. The CDR3 extends over 15 amino acids. The CDR3 protein is CASSKGPGQNYGYTF. For the CDR3, the DNA is TGTGCCAGCAGCAAAGGGCCGGGACAGAACTATGGCTACACCTTC.

The rearrangement links TRBV7-3 to TRBJ2-5; TRBD2 agrees at 13 bases. The CDR3 sequence is 15 residues long. Unmatched junction bases numbered 5, after V lost 6 bases and J lost 4 bases. Germline-derived CDR1 and CDR2 are SGHTA and FQGTGA. The CDR3 region is CASSRGLAGVETQYF. CDR3 DNA sequence: TGTGCCAGCAGTCGAGGACTAGCGGGGGTAGAGACCCAGTACTTC.

V usage is TRBV6-5 and J usage is TRBJ1-2; 8 bases map to TRBD1. Trimming removed 5 bases from V and 3 bases from J; junction bases left unmatched: 2. Germline CDR1 is MNHEY and CDR2 is SVGAGI. CDR3 length: 13 amino acids. CDR3 sequence: CASSPDRDYGYTF. CDR3 nucleotide sequence: TGTGCCAGCAGTCCGGACAGGGACTATGGCTACACCTTC.

Only a few counts were recorded for this clone. The gene calls are TRBV4-2 and TRBJ1-1; D remains ambiguous. Trimming pared 1 base from V and 7 bases from J, leaving 10 bases between. The CDR3 contains 13 residues. Germline CDR1 and CDR2: LGHNA and YNFKEQ. The CDR3 spells CASSQGYRGEAFF. CDR3 coding DNA: TGTGCCAGCAGCCAAGGATATCGCGGTGAAGCTTTCTTT.